This entry features one TCR beta chain sequence. Its antigen has not been determined. Base-call qualities are not available, and no considerably larger clone is one nucleotide away. The data are from a study of Ad26.COV2.S vaccination and SARS-CoV-2 variants (dated by TCRdb to about 2021). For the study in its entirety: Vaccine-arm donors were drawn from COV1001, a multicentre, randomized, double-blind, placebo-controlled phase I-IIa trial of Ad26.COV2.S in healthy adults. Ad26.COV2.S was administered intramuscularly at 5 x 10^10 or 1 x 10^11 viral particles, either as a single shot or as two shots given 56 days apart. Sequencing of the TCRbeta repertoire served to evaluate the specificity and breadth of SARS-CoV-2-reactive T cell receptors following Ad26.COV2.S vaccination. A total of 32 samples were included in the TCR-sequenced set, comprising roughly 19 Ad26.COV2.S vaccine recipients, 5 placebo recipients and 8 SARS-CoV-2 convalescent individuals. Trial participants were randomized into five groups of five, in which low-dose or high-dose Ad26.COV2.S was given once or twice, or placebo was given on both occasions. Blinding of investigators to trial group allocation was maintained during experiments and outcome assessment.

TCRbeta CDR3 regions were sequenced with the immunoSEQ Assay. After extraction, genomic DNA underwent amplification by bias-controlled multiplex PCR, followed by high-throughput sequencing. In the original analysis: Collapsing and filtering of sequences were performed to quantify the absolute abundance of each unique TCRbeta CDR3 region. T cell fraction was estimated by normalizing TCRbeta template counts to usable DNA, with usable DNA measured through amplification of reference genes found in all nucleated cells. Repertoire TCRs were annotated as SARS-CoV-2-specific when V gene, CDR3 amino acid sequence and J gene were exactly matched to a known reactive TCR set. The reference SARS-CoV-2 TCR set was derived from MIRA and filtered for enrichment in COVID-19-positive ImmuneCODE repertoires, a step that removed public or cross-reactive TCRs. Using the MIRA antigens, annotated TCRs were further analysed by specific ORF or by position within an ORF. Breadth was defined as the number of annotated unique rearrangements divided by the total number of unique productive rearrangements, and depth was defined as the summed frequency of the annotated unique rearrangements. Two-sided Wilcoxon rank-sum tests were applied when comparing TCR breadth between groups. TCRdb holds this immuneACCESS table with in-frame rearrangements only. Some clones are missing; in checked studies, unresolved V genes explain under half, and the rest has no known cause. The V and J calls and clone size were taken over from that table, and D and trimming were inferred from the DNA. In all, the sample holds 300,000 to 400,000 clones, and about 88% of those were seen once. Clones ranked in the top ten supply about 10% of the sample.

The research as a whole found: It was noted by the authors that total T cell responses may have been underestimated by the TCR breadth and depth analyses. Non-spike TCR breadth was comparable between vaccine and placebo recipients, consistent with the vaccine containing only spike. Spike-specific TCR breadth was higher in Ad26.COV2.S recipients than in placebo recipients (P = 0.0014). The study was not powered for comparison of responses between vaccine doses or regimens. Substantial breadth of spike-specific CD8+ and CD4+ T cell responses was reported after vaccination.

This sample's treatment or condition label indicates: roughly 20 received Ad26.COV2.S at low or high dose, single or two shots; about 5 received placebo; per-sample allocation not given. Repertoires of vaccine and placebo recipients were sequenced from samples collected on day 63 after the first injection. In Cohort 1b, 20 to 25 adults aged 18-55 years were enrolled at a single site in Boston, USA, between 29 July and 7 August 2020. As a vaccine, Ad26.COV2.S was a replication-incompetent adenovirus type 26 vector that expressed a prefusion-stabilized SARS-CoV-2 spike protein derived from the original Wuhan strain. There are 14 amino acids in the CDR3, from cysteine to phenylalanine inclusive. Only the CDR3 part of the read is kept: 42 bases, read in frame from the first base. According to the germline V gene (reference sequence), CDR1 reads MNHEY and CDR2 reads SMNVEV. Trimming removed 0 bases from V and 8 bases from J, leaving 13 bases between the germline ends.

This receptor was identified in a person between 18 and 60 years old who received the Ad26.COV2.S COVID-19 vaccine or a placebo. Material: peripheral blood, obtained in a trial of Ad26.COV2.S vaccine versus placebo. The chain uses TRBV27 and TRBJ1-2, with a weak D call of TRBD1 (5 bases match). The CDR3 amino acid sequence is: CASSLSWQGGGYTF. The sequenced DNA is TGTGCCAGCAGTTTATCTTGGCAGGGAGGGGGCTACACCTTC.